What follows are 5 T cell receptor beta chains derived from one specimen sequenced in a study of identical twins. TCRdb called the 5' RACE reads again in MiXCR, with one record for every CDR3 protein. The sample shows fewer than 250,000 distinct CDR3 sequences, around a tenth of them seen only once. Sequencing input: memory (CD45RO+) T cells sorted from blood. These receptors were collected from a woman under 30 in good health.

The chain carries TRBV20-1 and TRBJ2-1, with D perhaps being TRBD1 or TRBD2 (6 bases each). Trimming left V 3 bases short and J 6 bases short, with 9 bases between. CDR1 and CDR2 from the germline V gene are DFQATT and SNEGSKA (reference sequence). There are 12 residues in the CDR3. The CDR3 spells CSARGGLNEQFF. The CDR3 DNA reads TGCAGTGCTAGGGGGGGCCTCAATGAGCAGTTCTTC.

This clonotype appeared many times. This chain uses TRBV20-1 with TRBJ2-2; a weak D match, TRBD1 (6 bases). V was clipped by 6 bases and J by 5 bases, with 16 bases between them. The germline CDR1 and CDR2 sequences are DFQATT and SNEGSKA (reference sequence). The CDR3 extends over 14 amino acids. CDR3 region: CSAVQGRGTGELFF. CDR3 coding DNA: TGCAGTGCCGTACAGGGAAGGGGGACCGGGGAGCTGTTTTTT.

CDR3 residues: CASSPEGLDGTQYF. For the CDR3, the DNA is TGTGCCAGCAGCCCCGAAGGACTAGACGGGACCCAGTACTTC. The rearrangement uses TRBV7-6 and TRBJ2-5; 7 bases fit TRBD2. Trimming at V came to 5 bases and at J to 7 bases, leaving 10 bases not matched to a gene. The CDR3 runs 14 residues. Germline V CDR1 and CDR2: SGHVS, FNYEAQ.

This clonotype was detected a few times. V is TRBV7-2 and J is TRBJ1-1; D unresolved. Germline V CDR1 and CDR2: SGHTA, FQGNSA. This CDR3 contains 14 residues. V gave up 5 bases and J gave up 4 bases, with 14 bases separating them. Written as DNA, the CDR3 is TGTGCCAGCAGCCTACAGAGCGGAGGCACTGAAGCTTTCTTT. Its translation is CASSLQSGGTEAFF.

Many counts were recorded for this clonotype. The V and J genes are TRBV5-6 and TRBJ2-2; tentatively, D is TRBD1 (7 bases). Trimming left V 0 bases short and J 5 bases short, with 11 bases between. Germline CDR1 and CDR2: SGHDT and YYEEEE. The CDR3 is made up of 15 amino acids. CDR3: CASSLASGGTGELFF. For the CDR3, the DNA is TGTGCCAGCAGCTTGGCGTCAGGGGGGACCGGGGAGCTGTTTTTT.